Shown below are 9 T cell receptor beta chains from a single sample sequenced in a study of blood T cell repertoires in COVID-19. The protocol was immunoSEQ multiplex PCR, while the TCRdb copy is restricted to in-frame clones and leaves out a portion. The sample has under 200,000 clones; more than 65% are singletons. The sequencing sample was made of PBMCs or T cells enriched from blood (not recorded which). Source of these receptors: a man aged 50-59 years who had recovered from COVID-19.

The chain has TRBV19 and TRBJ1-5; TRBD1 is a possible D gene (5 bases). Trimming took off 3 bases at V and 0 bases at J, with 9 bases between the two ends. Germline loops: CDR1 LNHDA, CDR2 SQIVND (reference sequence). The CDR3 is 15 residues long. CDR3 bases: TGTGCCAGTAGTATCGGACAAGTTAGCAATCAGCCCCAGCATTTT. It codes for CASSIGQVSNQPQHF.

CDR3 residues: CASSLVGGQGRETQYF. In nucleotides, the CDR3 is TGTGCCAGCAGCTTGGTAGGTGGACAGGGACGTGAGACCCAGTACTTC. The V call is TRBV5-4, the J call TRBJ2-5; TRBD1 agrees at 8 bases. The CDR3 has 16 residues. CDR1 and CDR2 (germline): SGHNT, YYREEE (reference sequence). With 0 bases clipped from V and 5 bases from J, the junction kept 9 bases outside the gene matches.

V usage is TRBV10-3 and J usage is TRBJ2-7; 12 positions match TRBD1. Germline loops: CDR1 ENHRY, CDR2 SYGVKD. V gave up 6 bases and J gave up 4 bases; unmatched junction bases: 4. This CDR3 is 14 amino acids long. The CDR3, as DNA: TGTGCCATCAGGGGGACAGGGGGCGAGTACGAGCAGTACTTC. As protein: CAIRGTGGEYEQYF.

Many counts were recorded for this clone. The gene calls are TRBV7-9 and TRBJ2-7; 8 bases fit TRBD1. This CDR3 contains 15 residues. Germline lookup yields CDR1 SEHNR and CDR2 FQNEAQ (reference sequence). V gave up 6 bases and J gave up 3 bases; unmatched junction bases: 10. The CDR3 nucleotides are TGTGCCAGCAGGGGGAGGACAGGGAGTCACTACGAGCAGTACTTC. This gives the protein CASRGRTGSHYEQYF.

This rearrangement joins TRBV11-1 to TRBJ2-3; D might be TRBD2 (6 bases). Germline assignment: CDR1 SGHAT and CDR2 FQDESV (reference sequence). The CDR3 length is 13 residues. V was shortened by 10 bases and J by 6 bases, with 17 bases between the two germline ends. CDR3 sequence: CATRMAGRDTQYF. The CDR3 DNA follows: TGTGCCACCAGGATGGCGGGACGGGATACGCAGTATTTT.

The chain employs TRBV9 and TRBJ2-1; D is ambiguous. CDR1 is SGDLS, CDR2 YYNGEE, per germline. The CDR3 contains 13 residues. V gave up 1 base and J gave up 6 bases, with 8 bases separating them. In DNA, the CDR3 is TGTGCCAGCAGCGTAACCCTTAGCAATGAGCAGTTCTTC. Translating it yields CASSVTLSNEQFF. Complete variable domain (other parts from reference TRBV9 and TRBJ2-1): DSGVTQTPKHLITATGQRVTLRCSPRSGDLSVYWYQQSLDQGLQFLIQYYNGEERAKGNILERFSAQQFPDLHSELNLSSLELGDSALYFCASSVTLSNEQFFGPGTRLTVL.

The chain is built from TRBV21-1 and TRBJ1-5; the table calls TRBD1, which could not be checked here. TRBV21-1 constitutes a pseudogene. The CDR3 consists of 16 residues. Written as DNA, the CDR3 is TGTGCCAGCAGCAAACCCCAGGGGGCAAGCAATCAGCCCCAGCATTTT. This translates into CASSKPQGASNQPQHF.

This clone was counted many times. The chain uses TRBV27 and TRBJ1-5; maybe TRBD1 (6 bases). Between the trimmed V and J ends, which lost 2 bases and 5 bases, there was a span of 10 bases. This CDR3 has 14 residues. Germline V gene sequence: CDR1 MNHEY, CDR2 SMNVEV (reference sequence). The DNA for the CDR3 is TGTGCCAGCAGTTTACAGACAGGTTATCAGCCCCAGCATTTT. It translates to CASSLQTGYQPQHF.

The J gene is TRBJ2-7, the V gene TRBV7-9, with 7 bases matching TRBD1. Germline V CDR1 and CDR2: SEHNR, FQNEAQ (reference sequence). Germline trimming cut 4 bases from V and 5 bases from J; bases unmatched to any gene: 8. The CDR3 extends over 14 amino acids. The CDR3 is CASSSDLTGNEQYF. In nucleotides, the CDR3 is TGTGCCAGCAGCTCCGATTTGACAGGGAACGAGCAGTACTTC.